These 8 T cell receptor beta chains originate from one sample sequenced in a study of neurological immune-mediated disorders. TCRdb processed the 5' RACE reads anew with MiXCR; each CDR3 protein has one entry. Of 50,000 to 65,000 distinct CDR3 sequences listed, around 5.2% were seen once; the top ten hold roughly 3.3%. The specimen sequenced was PBMCs. Receptor source: a woman aged 50 to 65 with multiple sclerosis.

This clonotype was seen ten or more times. The chain carries TRBV7-8 and TRBJ1-5; D is undetermined. The V gene lost 0 bases and the J gene lost 5 bases, with 8 bases spanning the gap. Germline assignment: CDR1 SGHVS and CDR2 FQNEAQ. The CDR3 length is 14 residues. The CDR3 coding sequence is TGTGCCAGCAGCTTAGCGGGGTCAGATCAGCCCCAGCATTTT. This translates into CASSLAGSDQPQHF.

This clonotype was observed at least ten times. The rearrangement joins TRBV29-1 to TRBJ2-1, with 8 bases matching TRBD1. J was trimmed by 8 bases and V by 0 bases; bases with no gene match: 3. CDR3 length equals 13 residues. Germline V lookup: CDR1 SQVTM, CDR2 ANQGSEA. CDR3 amino acids: CSVEDWTGYEQFF. CDR3 DNA sequence: TGCAGCGTTGAAGATTGGACAGGGTATGAGCAGTTCTTC.

Many counts were recorded for this clonotype. The chain joins TRBV20-1 to TRBJ1-1; D is perhaps TRBD1 (6 bases). Germline V gives CDR1 DFQATT, CDR2 SNEGSKA (reference sequence). This CDR3 comprises 14 residues. V lost 2 bases, J lost 0 bases, and 10 bases lay in between. The CDR3 loop reads CSARRDTVNTEAFF. The DNA of the CDR3 is TGCAGTGCTAGACGGGACACAGTGAACACTGAAGCTTTCTTT.

This clonotype appeared many times. This chain connects TRBV11-3 to TRBJ2-1; 7 bases fit TRBD2. The J segment lost 10 bases and the V segment lost 1 base, leaving 7 bases of the junction unmatched. In germline, CDR1 is SGHNT, CDR2 YENEEA. The CDR3 runs to 14 residues. In DNA, the CDR3 is TGTGCCAGCAGCTTAGCGGGGGGTCCCGGCGAGCAGTTCTTC. Its protein product is CASSLAGGPGEQFF. Full variable domain (remainder filled in from reference TRBV11-3 and TRBJ2-1): EAGVVQSPRYKIIEKKQPVAFWCNPISGHNTLYWYLQNLGQGPELLIRYENEEAVDDSQLPKDRFSAERLKGVDSTLKIQPAELGDSAVYLCASSLAGGPGEQFFGPGTRLTVL.

The table lists this clonotype with many counts. V and J are TRBV6-2 or TRBV6-3 and TRBJ1-2, with TRBD1 identical over 10 bases. The trim removed 6 bases at V and 8 bases at J, leaving 6 bases unmatched. This CDR3 spans 13 amino acids. CDR1 is MNHEY, CDR2 SVGEGT, per germline. The CDR3: CASRTDRGRGYTF. DNA for the CDR3: TGTGCCAGCAGAACCGACAGGGGGCGAGGCTACACCTTC.

This clonotype was seen repeatedly, ten times or more. The V call is TRBV6-4, the J call TRBJ1-1; 9 bases match TRBD1. The CDR3 has 13 residues. Germline lookup yields CDR1 MRHNA and CDR2 SNTAGT. V lost 4 bases to trimming and J lost 7 bases; unmatched junction nucleotides: 4. CDR3 sequence: CASSADRGFEAFF. CDR3 coding DNA: TGTGCCAGCAGTGCGGACAGGGGATTTGAAGCTTTCTTT.

V and J are TRBV20-1 and TRBJ2-5, with 7 bases aligning to TRBD1. The V gene end was trimmed by 3 bases and the J gene end by 4 bases; junction bases not matched to a gene: 8. In germline, CDR1 is DFQATT, CDR2 SNEGSKA (reference sequence). The CDR3 runs to 14 residues. The CDR3 sequence is CSASTGAEGETQYF. CDR3 coding DNA: TGCAGTGCTAGTACAGGGGCTGAGGGAGAGACCCAGTACTTC.

This clonotype was counted many times. The rearrangement joins TRBV6-5 to TRBJ1-1, with D possibly TRBD1 on 6 matching bases. Per germline, CDR1 MNHEY and CDR2 SVGAGI. The CDR3 totals 13 residues. V was trimmed by 6 bases and J by 3 bases, leaving 11 bases between them. CDR3 in amino acids: CASSLRGDTEAFF. The CDR3 nucleotides read TGTGCCAGCAGCTTAAGGGGGGACACTGAAGCTTTCTTT.